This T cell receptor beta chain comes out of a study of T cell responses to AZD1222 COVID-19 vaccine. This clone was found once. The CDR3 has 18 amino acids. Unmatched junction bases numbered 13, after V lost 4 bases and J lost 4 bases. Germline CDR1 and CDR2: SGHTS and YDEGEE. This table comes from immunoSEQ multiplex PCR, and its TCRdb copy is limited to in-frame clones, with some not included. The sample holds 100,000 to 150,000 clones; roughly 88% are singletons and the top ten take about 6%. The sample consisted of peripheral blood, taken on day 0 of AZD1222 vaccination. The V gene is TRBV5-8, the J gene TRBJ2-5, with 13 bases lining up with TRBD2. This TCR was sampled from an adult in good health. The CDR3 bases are TGTGCCAGCAGCGAGGGTTCTGGACTAGCGGGAGAGGCAGAGACCCAGTACTTC. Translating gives CASSEGSGLAGEAETQYF.